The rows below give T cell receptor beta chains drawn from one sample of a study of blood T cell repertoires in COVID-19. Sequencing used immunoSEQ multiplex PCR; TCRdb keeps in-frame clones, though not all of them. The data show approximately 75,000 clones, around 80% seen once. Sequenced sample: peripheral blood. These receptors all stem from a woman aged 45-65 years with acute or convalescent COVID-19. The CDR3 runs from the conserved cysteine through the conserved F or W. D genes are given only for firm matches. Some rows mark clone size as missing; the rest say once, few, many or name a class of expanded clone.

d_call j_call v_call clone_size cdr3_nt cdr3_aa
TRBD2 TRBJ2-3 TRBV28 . TGTGCCAGCAGTTTATGGGGGAGGTGGTACCGCGCGGGGAGGGGCACAGATACGCAGTATTTT CASSLWGRWYRAGRGTDTQYF
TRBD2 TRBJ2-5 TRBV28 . TGTGCCAGCAGTTCAAGCGGGAGGGAAGAGACCCAGTACTTC CASSSSGREETQYF
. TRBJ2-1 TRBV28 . TGTGCCAGCAGTCAAATTTCCTACAATGAGCAGTTCTTC CASSQISYNEQFF
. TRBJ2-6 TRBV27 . TGTGCCAGCAGTTCCCACCCGGTCTCTGGGGCCAACGTCCTGACTTTC CASSSHPVSGANVLTF
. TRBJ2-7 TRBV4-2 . TGTGCCAGCAGCCAAGTATCTAGCGCCGAGCAGTACTTC CASSQVSSAEQYF
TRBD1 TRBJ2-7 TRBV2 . TGTGTAACTCGACAGGGTTACGAGCAGTACTTC CVTRQGYEQYF
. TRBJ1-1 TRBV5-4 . TGTGCCAGCAGCTTGAGCGCCGGGACAAGTGAAGCTTTCTTT CASSLSAGTSEAFF
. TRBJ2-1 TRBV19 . TGTGCCAGTAGGGCCCCCTACAATGAGCAGTTCTTC CASRAPYNEQFF
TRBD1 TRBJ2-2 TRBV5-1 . TGCGCCAGCAGCTTAGGGACAGGGGGAGAGGAGCTGTTTTTT CASSLGTGGEELFF
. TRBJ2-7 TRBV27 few TGTGCCAGCAGTTCCCCCCAGAGCCGGGGAACCTACGAGCAGTACTTC CASSSPQSRGTYEQYF
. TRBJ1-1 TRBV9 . TGTGCCAGCAGCGTTCAGGCCCAGGGGACTGAAGCTTTCTTT CASSVQAQGTEAFF
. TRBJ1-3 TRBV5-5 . TGTGCCAGCAGCGGCGGGACTGCTGGAAACACCATATATTTT CASSGGTAGNTIYF
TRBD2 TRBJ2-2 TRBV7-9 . TGTGCCAGCAGCTTCCCCTTAGCGGGAAGTTTCGGAGGTGGGGAGCTGTTTTTT CASSFPLAGSFGGGELFF
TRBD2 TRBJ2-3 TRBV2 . TGTGCCAGCAGTGACCGTGGCGGGAGGATGACAGATACGCAGTATTTT CASSDRGGRMTDTQYF
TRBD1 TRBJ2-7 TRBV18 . TGTGCCAGCTCACCAGACAGGGGCTCCTACGAGCAGTACTTC CASSPDRGSYEQYF
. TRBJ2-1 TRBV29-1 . TGCAGCGTGAGGGGGGGCCCCGGCAATGAGCAGTTCTTC CSVRGGPGNEQFF
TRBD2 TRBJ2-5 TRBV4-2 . TGTGCCAGCAGCCAAGATCCGCTAGCGGGGGGGTCGGAGACCCAGTACTTC CASSQDPLAGGSETQYF
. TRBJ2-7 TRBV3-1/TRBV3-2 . TGTGCCAGCAGCCGAGACAGTTCCTACGAGCAGTACTTC CASSRDSSYEQYF
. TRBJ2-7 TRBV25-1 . TGTGCCAGCAGTGAGGACGGGGAGTCTAACGAGCAGTACTTC CASSEDGESNEQYF
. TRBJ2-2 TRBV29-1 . TGCAGCGTTTTAGGGGCCCCGCTGACCACCGGGGAGCTGTTTTTT CSVLGAPLTTGELFF
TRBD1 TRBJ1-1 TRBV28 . TGTGCCAGCAGGCCCGCAAGGGGGCAAAATACTGAAGCTTTCTTT CASRPARGQNTEAFF
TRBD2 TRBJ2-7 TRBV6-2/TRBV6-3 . TGTGCCAGCAGTTTAAAGCGGGAGACCTACGAGCAGTACTTC CASSLKRETYEQYF
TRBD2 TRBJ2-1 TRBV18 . TGTGCCAGCTCACCACTAGCGGGGGGGCCGGATGAGCAGTTCTTC CASSPLAGGPDEQFF
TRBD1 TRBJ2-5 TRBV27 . TGTGCCAGCCGTCAGGGACAGGCGTACCAAGAGACCCAGTACTTC CASRQGQAYQETQYF
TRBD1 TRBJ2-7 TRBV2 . TGTGCCAGCAGTTTTGACAGGGGGGGAGGCTACGAGCAGTACTTC CASSFDRGGGYEQYF
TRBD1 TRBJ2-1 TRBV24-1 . TGTGCCACCAGTGACCCCAAAACAGGGGCTGGCTCCTACAATGAGCAGTTCTTC CATSDPKTGAGSYNEQFF
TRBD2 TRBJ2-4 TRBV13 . TGTGCCAGCACGAGAGGGGGACTAGAGGCCAAAAACATTCAGTACTTC CASTRGGLEAKNIQYF
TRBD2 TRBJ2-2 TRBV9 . TGTGCCAGCAGCCCCACCTCCGGGACTAGCGGGCAAAGGGCCGGGGAGCTGTTTTTT CASSPTSGTSGQRAGELFF
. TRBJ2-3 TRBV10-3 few TGTGCCATCAGTGAGACTAGCCTGACTAGCACAGATACGCAGTATTTT CAISETSLTSTDTQYF
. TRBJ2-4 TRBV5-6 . TGTGCCAGCAGCGGTCAAGGGGAAGCCAAAAACATTCAGTACTTC CASSGQGEAKNIQYF
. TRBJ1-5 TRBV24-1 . TGTGCCACCAGTGCGCAGGGCCTCAATCAGCCCCAGCATTTT CATSAQGLNQPQHF
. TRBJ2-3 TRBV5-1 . TGCGCCAGCGCCTGGTCGGGGGGCGCAGATACGCAGTATTTT CASAWSGGADTQYF